The T cell receptor beta chain described here comes from a study of cytomegalovirus exposure and HLA in healthy donors. CDR1 and CDR2 from the germline V gene are KGHSH and LQKENI. The V gene lost 6 bases and the J gene lost 2 bases, with 12 bases spanning the gap. There are 14 residues in the CDR3. The validation cohort, a group of 120 subjects, included the donors and was separate from the roughly 670-subject first cohort. The repertoire was sequenced with immunoSEQ multiplex PCR; TCRdb's copy has only in-frame clones and lacks some. Of almost 75,000 clones in the sample, approximately 86% were seen once. Findings and limits, study-wide: Most TCRs appeared rarely, but some public TCRs recurred in many donors.

Of note for this clone: Its specificity is not known.

The chain combines TRBV18 with TRBJ2-3; D is perhaps TRBD1 (5 bases). Sequencing was carried out using PBMCs. The source is a man between 25 and 39 years old in good health and CMV-seronegative. The CDR3 nucleotides read TGTGCCAGCTCGTTTGGACATCCCACAGATACGCAGTATTTT. Its translation is CASSFGHPTDTQYF.